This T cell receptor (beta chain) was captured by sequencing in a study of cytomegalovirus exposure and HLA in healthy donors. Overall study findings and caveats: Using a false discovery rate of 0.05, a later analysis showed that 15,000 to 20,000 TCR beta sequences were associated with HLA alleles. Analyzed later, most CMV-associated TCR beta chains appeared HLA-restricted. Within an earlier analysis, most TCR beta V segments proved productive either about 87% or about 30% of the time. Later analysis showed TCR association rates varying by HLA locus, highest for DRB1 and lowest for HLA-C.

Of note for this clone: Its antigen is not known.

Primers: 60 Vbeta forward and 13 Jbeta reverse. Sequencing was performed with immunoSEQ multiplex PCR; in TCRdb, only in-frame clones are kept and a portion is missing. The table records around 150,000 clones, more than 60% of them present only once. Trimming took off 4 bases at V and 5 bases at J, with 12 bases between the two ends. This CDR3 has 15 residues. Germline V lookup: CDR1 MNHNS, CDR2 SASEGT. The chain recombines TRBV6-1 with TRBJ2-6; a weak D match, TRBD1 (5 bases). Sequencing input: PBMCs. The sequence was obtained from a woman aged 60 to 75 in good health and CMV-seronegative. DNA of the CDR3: TGTGCCAGCAGTGCCCGACAGTTCTGGGCCAACGTCCTGACTTTC. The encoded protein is CASSARQFWANVLTF.